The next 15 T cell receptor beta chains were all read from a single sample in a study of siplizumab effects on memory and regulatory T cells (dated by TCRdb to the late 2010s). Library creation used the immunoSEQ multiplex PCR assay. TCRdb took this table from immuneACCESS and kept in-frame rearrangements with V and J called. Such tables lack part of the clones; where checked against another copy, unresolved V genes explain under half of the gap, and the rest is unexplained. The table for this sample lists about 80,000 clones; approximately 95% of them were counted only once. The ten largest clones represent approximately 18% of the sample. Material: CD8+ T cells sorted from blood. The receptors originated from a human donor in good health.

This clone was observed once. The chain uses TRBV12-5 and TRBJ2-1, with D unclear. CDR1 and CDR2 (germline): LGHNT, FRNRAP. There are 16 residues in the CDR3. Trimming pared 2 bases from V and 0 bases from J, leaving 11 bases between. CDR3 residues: CASGLMTQSSYNEQFF. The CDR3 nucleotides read TGTGCTAGTGGTTTGATGACCCAGAGCTCCTACAATGAGCAGTTCTTC. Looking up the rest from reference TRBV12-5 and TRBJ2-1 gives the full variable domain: DARVTQTPRHKVTEMGQEVTMRCQPILGHNTVFWYRQTMMQGLELLAYFRNRAPLDDSGMPKDRFSAEMPDATLATLKIQPSEPRDSAVYFCASGLMTQSSYNEQFFGPGTRLTVL.

The CDR3 sequence: CSVAGLAAWSSYNEQFF. In nucleotides, the CDR3 is TGCAGCGTTGCGGGACTAGCGGCTTGGAGCTCCTACAATGAGCAGTTCTTC. The chain recombines TRBV29-1 with TRBJ2-1; 11 bases match TRBD2. Germline V lookup: CDR1 SQVTM, CDR2 ANQGSEA. The V gene end was trimmed by 4 bases and the J gene end by 0 bases; junction bases not matched to a gene: 8. The CDR3 runs to 17 residues.

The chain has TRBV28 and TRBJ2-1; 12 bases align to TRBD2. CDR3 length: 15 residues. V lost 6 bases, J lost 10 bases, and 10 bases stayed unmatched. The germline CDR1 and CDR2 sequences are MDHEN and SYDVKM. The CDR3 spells CASSPTSGSIGEQFF. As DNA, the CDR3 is TGTGCCAGCAGCCCGACTAGCGGGAGCATCGGGGAGCAGTTCTTC.

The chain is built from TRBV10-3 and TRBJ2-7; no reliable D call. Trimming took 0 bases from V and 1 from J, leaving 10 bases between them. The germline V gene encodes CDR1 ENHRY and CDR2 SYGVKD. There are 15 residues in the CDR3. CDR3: CAISESLLGSYEQYF. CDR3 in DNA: TGTGCCATCAGTGAGTCGCTCCTTGGGTCCTACGAGCAGTACTTC.

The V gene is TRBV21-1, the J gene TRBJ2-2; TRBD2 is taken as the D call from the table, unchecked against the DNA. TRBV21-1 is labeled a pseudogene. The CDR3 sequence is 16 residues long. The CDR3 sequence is CASSMSRGLNTGELFF. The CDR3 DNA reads TGTGCCAGCAGCATGTCTCGCGGATTGAACACCGGGGAGCTGTTTTTT.

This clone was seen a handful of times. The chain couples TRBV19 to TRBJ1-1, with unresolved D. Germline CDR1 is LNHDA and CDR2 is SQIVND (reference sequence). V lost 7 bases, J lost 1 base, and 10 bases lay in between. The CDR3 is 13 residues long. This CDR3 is CASNPGGNTEAFF. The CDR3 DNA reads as TGTGCCAGTAACCCTGGAGGGAACACTGAAGCTTTCTTT.

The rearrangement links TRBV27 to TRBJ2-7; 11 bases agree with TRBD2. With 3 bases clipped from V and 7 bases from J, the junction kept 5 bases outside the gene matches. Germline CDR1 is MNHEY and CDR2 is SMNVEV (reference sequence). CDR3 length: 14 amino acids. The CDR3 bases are TGTGCCAGCAGTTTGTCTAGCGGGAGGAGGGAGCAGTACTTC. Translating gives CASSLSSGRREQYF.

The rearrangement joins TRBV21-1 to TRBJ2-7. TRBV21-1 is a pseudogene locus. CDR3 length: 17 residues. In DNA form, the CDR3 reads TGTGCCAGCAGCAAAGACCACGAGCCAGGAGATCCTAACGAGCAGTACTTC. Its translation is CASSKDHEPGDPNEQYF.

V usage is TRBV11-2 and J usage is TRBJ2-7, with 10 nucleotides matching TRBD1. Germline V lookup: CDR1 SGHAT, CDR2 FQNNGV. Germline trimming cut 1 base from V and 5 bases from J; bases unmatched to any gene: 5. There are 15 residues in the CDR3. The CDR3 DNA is TGTGCCAGCAGCTTAGGGACAGGGGGGGGAAACGAGCAGTACTTC. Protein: CASSLGTGGGNEQYF.

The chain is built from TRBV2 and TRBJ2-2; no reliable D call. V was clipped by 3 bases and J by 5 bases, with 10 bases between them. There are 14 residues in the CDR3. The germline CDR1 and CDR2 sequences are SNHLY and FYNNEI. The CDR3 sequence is CASSEEGWTGELFF. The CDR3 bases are TGTGCCAGCAGTGAGGAAGGATGGACCGGGGAGCTGTTTTTT.

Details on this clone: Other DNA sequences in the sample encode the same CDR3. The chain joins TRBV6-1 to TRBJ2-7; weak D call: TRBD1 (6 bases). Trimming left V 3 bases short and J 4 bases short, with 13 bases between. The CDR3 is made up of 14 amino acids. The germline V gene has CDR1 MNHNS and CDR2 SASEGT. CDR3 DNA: TGTGCCAGCAGTGAGGACAGAAGGGGTTACGAGCAGTACTTC. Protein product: CASSEDRRGYEQYF.

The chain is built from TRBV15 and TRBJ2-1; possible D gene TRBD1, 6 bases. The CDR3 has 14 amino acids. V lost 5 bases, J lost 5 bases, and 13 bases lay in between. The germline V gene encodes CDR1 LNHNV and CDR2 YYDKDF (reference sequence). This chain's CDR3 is CATSPRTVNNEQFF. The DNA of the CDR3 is TGTGCCACCAGCCCCCGGACAGTTAACAATGAGCAGTTCTTC.

CDR3 coding DNA: TGTGCCAGCAGCTATAGAGAGGGACTAGCGGGATCTGGCACCGGGGAGCTGTTTTTT. It is translated as CASSYREGLAGSGTGELFF. The rearrangement joins TRBV7-3 to TRBJ2-2, with TRBD2 identical over 13 bases. CDR3 length equals 19 residues. The V segment lost 4 bases and the J segment 4 bases; nucleotides outside the gene matches: 12. Germline V lookup: CDR1 SGHTA, CDR2 FQGTGA.

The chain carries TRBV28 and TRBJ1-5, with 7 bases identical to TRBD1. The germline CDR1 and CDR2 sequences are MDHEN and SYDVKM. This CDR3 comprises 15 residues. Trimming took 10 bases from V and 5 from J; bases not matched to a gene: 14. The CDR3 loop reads CATDSDREADQPQHF. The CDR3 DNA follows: TGTGCCACCGACTCAGACAGGGAGGCGGATCAGCCCCAGCATTTT. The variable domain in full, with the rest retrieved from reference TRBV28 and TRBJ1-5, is DVKVTQSSRYLVKRTGEKVFLECVQDMDHENMFWYRQDPGLGLRLIYFSYDVKMKEKGDIPEGYSVSREKKERFSLILESASTNQTSMYLCATDSDREADQPQHFGDGTRLSIL.

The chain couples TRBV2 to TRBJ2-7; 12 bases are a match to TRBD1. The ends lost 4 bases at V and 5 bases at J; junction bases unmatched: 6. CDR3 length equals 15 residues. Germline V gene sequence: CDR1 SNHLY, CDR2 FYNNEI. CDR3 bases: TGTGCCAGCAGTGCGGGACAGGGGGCTATCAACGAGCAGTACTTC. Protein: CASSAGQGAINEQYF.